A single sample gave rise to the 3 T cell receptor beta chains below, sequenced in a study of blood T cell repertoires in COVID-19. TCRdb's copy holds only in-frame clones and misses some; the assay was immunoSEQ multiplex PCR. Here the sample spans over 250,000 clones, around 89% being singletons. Material: peripheral blood. The receptors derive from a man aged 60 to 75 who had recovered from COVID-19.

This chain links TRBV3-1 (or the pseudogene TRBV3-2) with TRBJ2-1; the match to TRBD2 covers 10 bases. After removal of 4 bases from V and 4 bases from J, the junction contained 1 base not matched to a gene. The CDR3 extends over 14 amino acids. The germline V gene has CDR1 LGHDT and CDR2 YNNKEL (reference sequence). The CDR3 loop reads CASSPAGGYNEQFF. The CDR3 coding sequence is TGTGCCAGCAGCCCAGCGGGGGGGTACAATGAGCAGTTCTTC.

This sequence joins TRBV11-1 and TRBJ1-2; possible D gene TRBD1, 6 bases. The germline V and J ends were trimmed by 0 bases and 6 bases, with 14 bases remaining between them. The CDR3 spans 15 residues. Germline V lookup: CDR1 SGHAT, CDR2 FQDESV (reference sequence). The CDR3 coding sequence is TGTGCCAGCAGCTTAGCCTCGCCGGGGGGCCATGGCTACACCTTC. This encodes CASSLASPGGHGYTF.

The rearrangement joins TRBV5-4 to TRBJ2-3, with TRBD1 matching over 11 bases. Germline loops: CDR1 SGHNT, CDR2 YYREEE (reference sequence). V gave up 5 bases and J gave up 5 bases; unmatched junction bases: 7. The CDR3 contains 15 residues. CDR3 in amino acids: CASRTQDRGRDTQYF. The CDR3 nucleotides read TGTGCCAGCAGAACCCAGGACAGGGGGCGAGATACGCAGTATTTT.